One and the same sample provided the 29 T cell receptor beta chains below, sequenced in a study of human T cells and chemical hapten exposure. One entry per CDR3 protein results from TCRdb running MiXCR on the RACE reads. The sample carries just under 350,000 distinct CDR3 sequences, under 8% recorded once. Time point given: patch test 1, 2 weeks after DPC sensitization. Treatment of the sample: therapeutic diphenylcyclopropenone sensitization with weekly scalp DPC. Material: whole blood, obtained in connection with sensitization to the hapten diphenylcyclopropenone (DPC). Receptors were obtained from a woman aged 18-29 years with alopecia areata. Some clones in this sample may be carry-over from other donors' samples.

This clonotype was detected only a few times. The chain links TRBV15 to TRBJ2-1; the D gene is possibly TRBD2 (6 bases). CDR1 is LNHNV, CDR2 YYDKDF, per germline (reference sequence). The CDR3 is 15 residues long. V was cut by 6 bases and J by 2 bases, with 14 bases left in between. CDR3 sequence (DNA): TGTGCCACCAGTTCCGGGACTCCGACCTACAATGAGCAGTTCTTC. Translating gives CATSSGTPTYNEQFF.

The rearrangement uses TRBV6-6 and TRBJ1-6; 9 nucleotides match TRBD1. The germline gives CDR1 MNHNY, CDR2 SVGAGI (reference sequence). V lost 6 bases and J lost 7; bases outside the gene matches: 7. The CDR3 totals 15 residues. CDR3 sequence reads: CASRGDRVGNSPLHF. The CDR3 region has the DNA TGTGCCAGCAGGGGGGACAGGGTAGGGAATTCACCCCTCCACTTT.

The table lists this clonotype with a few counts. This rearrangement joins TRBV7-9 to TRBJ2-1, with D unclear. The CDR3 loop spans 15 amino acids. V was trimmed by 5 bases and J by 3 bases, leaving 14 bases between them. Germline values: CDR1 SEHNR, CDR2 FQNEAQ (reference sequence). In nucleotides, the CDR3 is TGTGCCAGCAGCCATCGTCGGGCCGACTACAATGAGCAGTTCTTC. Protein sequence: CASSHRRADYNEQFF.

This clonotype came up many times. The CDR3 DNA reads TGTGCCAGCAGTGCCCGAATCCCCCCTGAAGCTTTCTTT. Protein: CASSARIPPEAFF. This rearrangement joins TRBV12-3 or TRBV12-4 to TRBJ1-1; D ambiguous. Deletions cut 5 bases from V and 6 bases from J, with 13 bases between. This CDR3 contains 13 residues.

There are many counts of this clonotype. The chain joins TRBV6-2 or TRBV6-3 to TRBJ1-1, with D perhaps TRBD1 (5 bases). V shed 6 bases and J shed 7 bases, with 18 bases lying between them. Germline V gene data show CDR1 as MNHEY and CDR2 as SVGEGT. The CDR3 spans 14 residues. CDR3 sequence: CASSSTRRQGEAFF. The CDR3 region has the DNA TGTGCCAGCAGCTCTACGAGGCGGCAGGGTGAAGCTTTCTTT.

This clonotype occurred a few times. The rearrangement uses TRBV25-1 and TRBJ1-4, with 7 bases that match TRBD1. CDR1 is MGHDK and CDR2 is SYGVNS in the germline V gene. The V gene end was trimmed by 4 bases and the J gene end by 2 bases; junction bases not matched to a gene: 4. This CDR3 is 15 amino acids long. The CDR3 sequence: CASSAGQATNEKLFF. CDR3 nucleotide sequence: TGTGCCAGCAGTGCAGGACAGGCCACTAATGAAAAACTGTTTTTT.

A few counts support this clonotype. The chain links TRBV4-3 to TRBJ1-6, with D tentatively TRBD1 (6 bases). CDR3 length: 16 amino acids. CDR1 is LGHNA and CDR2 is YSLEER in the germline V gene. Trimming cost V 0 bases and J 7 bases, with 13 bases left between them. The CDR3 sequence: CASSQESTGSNSPLHF. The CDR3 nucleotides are TGCGCCAGCAGCCAAGAATCAACAGGGAGCAATTCACCCCTCCACTTT.

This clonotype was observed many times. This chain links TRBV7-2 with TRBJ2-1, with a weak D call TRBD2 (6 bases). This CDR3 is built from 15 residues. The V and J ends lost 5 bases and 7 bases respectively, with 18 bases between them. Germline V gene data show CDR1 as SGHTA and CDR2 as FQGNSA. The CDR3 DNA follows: TGTGCCAGCAGCCCGGGGGACTGGACGGAAAATGAGCAGTTCTTC. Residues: CASSPGDWTENEQFF.

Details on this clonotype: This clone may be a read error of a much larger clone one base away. CDR3 in DNA: TGTGCCAGCAGTACAATCAGGGGGCTGTACACAGATACGCAGTATTTT. Protein: CASSTIRGLYTDTQYF. This chain links TRBV28 with TRBJ2-3; 8 bases fit TRBD1. The CDR3 covers 16 residues. V dropped 5 bases and J dropped 2; count of bases not matched to a gene: 9. CDR1 is MDHEN and CDR2 is SYDVKM in the germline V gene.

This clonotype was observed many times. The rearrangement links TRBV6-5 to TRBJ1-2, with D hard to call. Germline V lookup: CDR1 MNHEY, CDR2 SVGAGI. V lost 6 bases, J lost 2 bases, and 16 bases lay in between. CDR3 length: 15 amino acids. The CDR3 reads CASSPISGENYGYTF. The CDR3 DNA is TGTGCCAGCAGCCCCATCTCCGGGGAAAACTATGGCTACACCTTC.

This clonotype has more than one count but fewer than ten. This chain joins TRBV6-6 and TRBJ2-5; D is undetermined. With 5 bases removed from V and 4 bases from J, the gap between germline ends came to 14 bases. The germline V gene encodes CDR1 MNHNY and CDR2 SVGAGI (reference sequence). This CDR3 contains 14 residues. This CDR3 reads CASSPLDGLETQYF. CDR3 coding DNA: TGTGCCAGCAGTCCCTTGGACGGATTAGAGACCCAGTACTTC.

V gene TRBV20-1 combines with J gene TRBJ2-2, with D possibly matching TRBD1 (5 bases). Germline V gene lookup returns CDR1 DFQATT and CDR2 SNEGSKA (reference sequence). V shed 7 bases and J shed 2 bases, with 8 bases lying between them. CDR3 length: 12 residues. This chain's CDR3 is CSVTGNTGELFF. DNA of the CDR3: TGCAGTGTAACAGGAAACACCGGGGAGCTGTTTTTT.

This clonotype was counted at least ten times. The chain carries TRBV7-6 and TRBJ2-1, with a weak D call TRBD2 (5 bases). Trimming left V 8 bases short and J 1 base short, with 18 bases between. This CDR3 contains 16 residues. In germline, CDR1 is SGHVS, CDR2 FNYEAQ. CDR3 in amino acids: CASSRVSGNSYNEQFF. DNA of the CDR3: TGTGCCAGCTCTAGGGTCTCGGGGAATTCCTACAATGAGCAGTTCTTC.

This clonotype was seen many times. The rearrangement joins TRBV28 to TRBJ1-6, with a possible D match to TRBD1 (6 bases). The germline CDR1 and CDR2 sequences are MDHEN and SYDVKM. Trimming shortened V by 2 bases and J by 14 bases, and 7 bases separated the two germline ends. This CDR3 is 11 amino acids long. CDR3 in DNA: TGTGCCAGCAGTTTAGAGGGGGCCCTCCACTTT. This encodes CASSLEGALHF.

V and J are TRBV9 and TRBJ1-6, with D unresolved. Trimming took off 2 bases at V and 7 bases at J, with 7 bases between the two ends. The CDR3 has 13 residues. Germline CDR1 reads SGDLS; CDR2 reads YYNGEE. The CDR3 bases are TGTGCCAGCAGCGTTTCCGGGAATTCACCCCTCCACTTT. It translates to CASSVSGNSPLHF.

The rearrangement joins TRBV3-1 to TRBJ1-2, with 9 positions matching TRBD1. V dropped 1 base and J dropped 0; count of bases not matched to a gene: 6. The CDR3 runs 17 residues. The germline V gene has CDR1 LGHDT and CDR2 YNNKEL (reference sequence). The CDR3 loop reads CASSQGGTGLANYGYTF. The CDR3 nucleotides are TGTGCCAGCAGCCAAGGAGGGACAGGGTTGGCTAACTATGGCTACACCTTC.

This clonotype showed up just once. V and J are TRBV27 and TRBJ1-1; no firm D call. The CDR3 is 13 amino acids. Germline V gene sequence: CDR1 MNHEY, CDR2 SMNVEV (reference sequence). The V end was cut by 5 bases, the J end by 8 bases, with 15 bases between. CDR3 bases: TGTGCCAGCAGTCCACCGATTGGATCGGAAGCTTTCTTT. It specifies CASSPPIGSEAFF.

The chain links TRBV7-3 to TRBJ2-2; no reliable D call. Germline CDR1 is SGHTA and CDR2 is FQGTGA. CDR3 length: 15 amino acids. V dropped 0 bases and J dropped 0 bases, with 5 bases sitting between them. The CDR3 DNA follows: TGTGCCAGCAGCTTAACTGGCGCGAACACCGGGGAGCTGTTTTTT. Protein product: CASSLTGANTGELFF.

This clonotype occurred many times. This chain's CDR3 is CASAFDRTSSYEQYF. CDR3 sequence (DNA): TGTGCCAGCGCCTTCGACCGGACGAGCTCCTACGAGCAGTACTTC. This chain links TRBV6-2 or TRBV6-3 with TRBJ2-7, with D uncertain. V lost 8 bases, J lost 0 bases, and 17 bases lay in between. CDR1 MNHEY and CDR2 SVGEGT come from the germline V gene. This CDR3 has 15 amino acids.

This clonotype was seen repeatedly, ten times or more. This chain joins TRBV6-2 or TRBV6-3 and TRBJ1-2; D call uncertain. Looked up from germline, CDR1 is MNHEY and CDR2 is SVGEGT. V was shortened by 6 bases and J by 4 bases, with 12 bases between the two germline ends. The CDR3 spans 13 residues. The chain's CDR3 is CASSPQDGYGYTF. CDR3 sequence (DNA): TGTGCCAGCAGCCCCCAAGACGGCTATGGCTACACCTTC.

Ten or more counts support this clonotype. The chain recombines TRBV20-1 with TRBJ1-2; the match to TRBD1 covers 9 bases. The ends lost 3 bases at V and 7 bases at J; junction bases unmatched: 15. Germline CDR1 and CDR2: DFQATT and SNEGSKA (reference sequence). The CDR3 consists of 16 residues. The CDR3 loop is CSASMGTGNIIVGYTF. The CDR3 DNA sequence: TGCAGTGCTAGTATGGGGACAGGGAATATAATTGTTGGCTACACCTTC.

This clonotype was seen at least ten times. CDR3 region: CASSLIGIQETQYF. The CDR3 nucleotides are TGTGCCAGCAGTTTAATCGGGATTCAAGAGACCCAGTACTTC. The J gene is TRBJ2-5, the V gene TRBV28; TRBD2 might be the D (5 bases). V was clipped by 2 bases and J by 2 bases, with 9 bases between them. This CDR3 is 14 amino acids long. CDR1 and CDR2 (germline): MDHEN, SYDVKM.

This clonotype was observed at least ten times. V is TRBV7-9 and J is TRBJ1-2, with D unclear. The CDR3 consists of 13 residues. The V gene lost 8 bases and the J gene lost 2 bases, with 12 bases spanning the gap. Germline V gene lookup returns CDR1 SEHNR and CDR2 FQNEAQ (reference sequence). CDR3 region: CASANTVNYGYTF. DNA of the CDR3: TGTGCCAGCGCAAATACGGTGAACTATGGCTACACCTTC.

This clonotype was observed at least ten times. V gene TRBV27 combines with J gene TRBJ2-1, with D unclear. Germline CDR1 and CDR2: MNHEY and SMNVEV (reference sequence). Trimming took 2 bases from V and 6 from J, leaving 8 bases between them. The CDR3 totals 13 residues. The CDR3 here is CASSLVGPNEQFF. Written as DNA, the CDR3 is TGTGCCAGCAGTTTAGTAGGCCCCAATGAGCAGTTCTTC.

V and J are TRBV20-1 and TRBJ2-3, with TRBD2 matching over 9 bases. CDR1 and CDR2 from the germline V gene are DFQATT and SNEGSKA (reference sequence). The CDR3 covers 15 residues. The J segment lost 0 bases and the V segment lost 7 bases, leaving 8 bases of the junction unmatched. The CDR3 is CSGSAGGSSTDTQYF. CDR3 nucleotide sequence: TGCAGTGGATCAGCGGGGGGCTCTAGCACAGATACGCAGTATTTT.

The CDR3 sequence: CSADYRGLGTDTQYF. CDR3 nucleotides: TGCAGTGCTGATTACAGGGGACTAGGGACAGATACGCAGTATTTT. V gene TRBV20-1 combines with J gene TRBJ2-3; possibly TRBD2 for D (8 bases). This CDR3 spans 15 amino acids. Looked up from germline, CDR1 is DFQATT and CDR2 is SNEGSKA (reference sequence). V gave up 5 bases and J gave up 3 bases, with 18 bases separating them.

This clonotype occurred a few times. DNA of the CDR3: TGCGCCAGCAGCCAACAATACTCCGGGACAGGGGGGGAAAAACTGTTTTTT. Protein: CASSQQYSGTGGEKLFF. The gene calls are TRBV4-3 and TRBJ1-4; 11 nucleotides match TRBD1. The V segment lost 2 bases and the J segment 8 bases; nucleotides outside the gene matches: 10. This CDR3 is built from 17 residues. The germline V gene encodes CDR1 LGHNA and CDR2 YSLEER.

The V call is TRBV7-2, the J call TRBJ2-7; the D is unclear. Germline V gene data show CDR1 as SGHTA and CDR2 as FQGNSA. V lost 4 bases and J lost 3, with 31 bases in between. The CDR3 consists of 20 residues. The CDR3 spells CASSYRTPLGPASKYYEQYF. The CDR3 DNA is TGTGCCAGCAGCTATCGCACCCCCCTCGGCCCGGCTAGTAAGTACTACGAGCAGTACTTC.

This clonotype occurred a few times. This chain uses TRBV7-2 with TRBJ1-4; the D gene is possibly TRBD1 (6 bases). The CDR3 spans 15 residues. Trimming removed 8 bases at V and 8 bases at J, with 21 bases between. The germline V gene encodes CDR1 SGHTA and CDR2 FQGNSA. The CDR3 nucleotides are TGTGCCAGCTCCCTTGGGGGCTACTTTACGGAAAAACTGTTTTTT. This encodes CASSLGGYFTEKLFF. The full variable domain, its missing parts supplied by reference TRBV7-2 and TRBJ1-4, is GAGVSQSPSNKVTEKGKDVELRCDPISGHTALYWYRQSLGQGLEFLIYFQGNSAPDKSGLPSDRFSAERTGGSVSTLTIQRTQQEDSAVYLCASSLGGYFTEKLFFGSGTQLSVL.